These T cell receptor beta chains were read from a single sample in a study of T-cell memory formation after mild COVID-19. TCRdb ran MiXCR on the 5' RACE reads and lists one entry per CDR3 protein. The table lists approximately 250,000 distinct CDR3 sequences, 15% to 20% of them singletons. Sample: PBMCs or a T cell subset sorted from them (not recorded which). These receptors originate from a man in his late teens or twenties who had mild COVID-19 (a few samples of this study predate the infection). Cell type and time point are not known. Both conserved end residues are part of each CDR3. A D gene is named only where the DNA matches it firmly. Not all rows give a size; the values are once, few, many and, for expanded clones, a class.

>.|.|TRBV2|TRBJ2-3
TGTGCCAGCAGTGAAAGTTTTTCGGGACGCGCCTCAGATACGCAGTATTTT
CASSESFSGRASDTQYF
>few|TRBD2|TRBV13|TRBJ2-3
TGTGCCAGCAGCCGGGGACTAGCGGGGGATACGCAGTATTTT
CASSRGLAGDTQYF
>.|TRBD2|TRBV4-1|TRBJ2-1
TGCGCCAGCAGTCTGAGCGGGGGGATCAATGAGCAGTTCTTC
CASSLSGGINEQFF
>few|.|TRBV12-3/TRBV12-4|TRBJ2-2
TGTGCCAGCAGCTGGCAGATGAACACCGGGGAGCTGTTTTTT
CASSWQMNTGELFF
>few|TRBD1|TRBV14|TRBJ2-5
TGTGCCAGCAGCTCAGCACAGGGGGCGCGGGTGCGAGAGACCCAGTACTTC
CASSSAQGARVRETQYF
>few|.|TRBV12-3/TRBV12-4|TRBJ1-5
TGTGCCAGCAGTAGGGCGGACAGCCCTCAGCCCCAGCATTTT
CASSRADSPQPQHF
>few|TRBD1|TRBV6-5|TRBJ1-5
TGTGCCAGCAGGAGATCGACAGGGTCAAATCAGCCCCAGCATTTT
CASRRSTGSNQPQHF
>.|TRBD1|TRBV7-9|TRBJ1-3
TGTGCCAGCAGCCCGGGACAGGGGGCATCGGGAAACACCATATATTTT
CASSPGQGASGNTIYF
>.|.|TRBV7-2|TRBJ2-5
TGTGCCAGCAGCTCCGACAGACAAGAGACCCAGTACTTC
CASSSDRQETQYF
>few|TRBD2|TRBV11-1|TRBJ2-3
TGTGCCAGCAGCTCGACGGGAGGGCCGGGCGATACGCAGTATTTT
CASSSTGGPGDTQYF
>few|TRBD1|TRBV9|TRBJ1-1
TGTGCCAGCAGCGTGACAGGGGAAGACACTGAAGCTTTCTTT
CASSVTGEDTEAFF
>.|.|TRBV12-3/TRBV12-4|TRBJ1-2
TGTGCCAGCAGTTTAGGCGGTGGGGATGGCTACACCTTC
CASSLGGGDGYTF
>.|TRBD2|TRBV4-1|TRBJ2-4
TGCGCCAGCAGCCAAGATCTACTAGCGGGGACCCAAAACATTCAGTACTTC
CASSQDLLAGTQNIQYF
>many|TRBD2|TRBV5-1|TRBJ2-1
TGCGCCAGCAGCGGAAGGACTAGCGAGGGGAATGAGCAGTTCTTC
CASSGRTSEGNEQFF
>.|.|TRBV20-1|TRBJ1-2
TGCAGTGCTACCTATTATGGCTACACCTTC
CSATYYGYTF
>.|.|TRBV4-2|TRBJ2-1
TGTGCCAGCAGCCCCGATTTGGGACTGATATACAATGAGCAGTTCTTC
CASSPDLGLIYNEQFF
>few|.|TRBV10-3|TRBJ2-5
TGTGCCATCAGTGAGGGAGATCGGACCCAGTACTTC
CAISEGDRTQYF
>few|TRBD1|TRBV20-1|TRBJ1-1
TGCAGTGCTAGCGACCCAGGGGGAGCGAACACTGAAGCTTTCTTT
CSASDPGGANTEAFF
>.|TRBD2|TRBV27|TRBJ2-7
TGTGCCAGCAGTTTAGACATAGCGGGGGGTAGCGCCTACGAGCAGTACTTC
CASSLDIAGGSAYEQYF
>.|.|TRBV10-3|TRBJ1-6
TGTGCCATCAGTGAGTCGGGAGGGAGGTATAATTCACCCCTCCACTTT
CAISESGGRYNSPLHF
>.|.|TRBV10-3|TRBJ2-5
TGTGCCATCAGCAGAGATATAGGAACTCAGACCCAGTACTTC
CAISRDIGTQTQYF
>few|.|TRBV5-1|TRBJ1-1
TGCGCCAGCAGCTTGCAGGGCGGGGTGAACACTGAAGCTTTCTTT
CASSLQGGVNTEAFF
>.|.|TRBV7-8|TRBJ1-1
TGTGCCAGCAGCGGGGGAGTTAAGGCTTTCTTT
CASSGGVKAFF
>many|.|TRBV11-2|TRBJ1-5
TGTGCCAGCAGCTTAGATGGCGGGAATCAGCCCCAGCATTTT
CASSLDGGNQPQHF
>.|.|TRBV6-6|TRBJ2-2
TGTGCCAGCAGTTACGTCGGGGCAAACTCCGGGGAGCTGTTTTTT
CASSYVGANSGELFF
>.|.|TRBV5-1|TRBJ2-3
TGCGCCAGCAGCTGGGGGGTAGGGGGAGGCACAGATACGCAGTATTTT
CASSWGVGGGTDTQYF
>few|TRBD1|TRBV20-1|TRBJ1-2
TGCAGTGCTGGACAGGGGGCTTTCGATGGCTACACCTTC
CSAGQGAFDGYTF
>.|.|TRBV6-2/TRBV6-3|TRBJ1-1
TGTGCCAGCATCATGGACGGGAACACTGAAGCTTTCTTT
CASIMDGNTEAFF
>few|.|TRBV15|TRBJ2-5
TGTGCCACCAGCAGAGATTACCCCCGAATATCTGTGGGGACCCAGTACTTC
CATSRDYPRISVGTQYF
>.|TRBD2|TRBV5-1|TRBJ2-7
TGCGCCAGCAGCTGGAGCGGGGGTCACGAGCAGTACTTC
CASSWSGGHEQYF
>.|TRBD1|TRBV6-6|TRBJ2-1
TGTGCCAGCAACAACTACGGGACAGCTTACAATGAGCAGTTCTTC
CASNNYGTAYNEQFF
>.|.|TRBV12-3/TRBV12-4|TRBJ2-5
TGTGCCAGCAGTTTTAACCCGACGCGAGAGACCCAGTACTTC
CASSFNPTRETQYF
>few|.|TRBV5-6|TRBJ1-1
TGTGCCAGCAGCGGAGGGGTCGAGAACACTGAAGCTTTCTTT
CASSGGVENTEAFF
>.|TRBD2|TRBV15|TRBJ2-1
TGTGCCACCAGCAGACATGGCGGGGGGCTCGATAATGAGCAGTTCTTC
CATSRHGGGLDNEQFF
>many|.|TRBV5-1|TRBJ1-1
TGCGCCAGCAGCCAAGAGAACACTGAAGCTTTCTTT
CASSQENTEAFF
>.|.|TRBV7-2|TRBJ2-2
TGTGCCAGCAGCTCGCAGCTGGGGCTTAACGGGGAGCTGTTTTTT
CASSSQLGLNGELFF
>many|TRBD2|TRBV7-6|TRBJ2-5
TGTGCCAGCAGCTTAGGGGCTAGCGGGGGGGAGACCCAGTACTTC
CASSLGASGGETQYF
>few|.|TRBV6-2/TRBV6-3|TRBJ2-7
TGTGCCAGCAGTTACGCCAACTCCTACGAGCAGTACTTC
CASSYANSYEQYF
>few|.|TRBV7-2|TRBJ2-3
TGTGCCAGCAGCTTCAGCCTAGATACGCAGTATTTT
CASSFSLDTQYF
>few|TRBD1|TRBV29-1|TRBJ2-2
TGCAGCGTTAAAGACAGGGACACCGGGGAGCTGTTTTTT
CSVKDRDTGELFF
>few|.|TRBV29-1|TRBJ1-4
TGCAGCGTTCTCTGGCAGGGTACTGCAACTAATGAAAAACTGTTTTTT
CSVLWQGTATNEKLFF
>.|.|TRBV7-6|TRBJ2-7
TGTGCCAGCAGCGAAGACAGGAGCTCCTACGAGCAGTACTTC
CASSEDRSSYEQYF
>.|.|TRBV6-5|TRBJ1-6
TGTGCCAGCATGCAGGGAGGGCTTGATTCACCCCTCCACTTT
CASMQGGLDSPLHF
>.|TRBD1|TRBV10-3|TRBJ2-3
TGTGCCATCAGTGGCGCGACAGGGGGCACAGATACGCAGTATTTT
CAISGATGGTDTQYF
>.|.|TRBV12-3/TRBV12-4|TRBJ1-2
TGTGCCAGCAGGCCAACCGAGGGGCGATTAGGCTATGGCTACACCTTC
CASRPTEGRLGYGYTF
>many|.|TRBV5-1|TRBJ2-7
TGCGCCAGCAGCTTGGACAGGCCGGCTACGGGCGAGCAGTACTTC
CASSLDRPATGEQYF
>many|.|TRBV12-5|TRBJ2-5
TGTGCTAGTGGTCCTCCCCATGACTTCGGGGAGACCCAGTACTTC
CASGPPHDFGETQYF
>.|TRBD1|TRBV18|TRBJ2-3
TGTGCCAGCTCTCCGGGGACAGGGGTCGGCACAGATACGCAGTATTTT
CASSPGTGVGTDTQYF
>few|TRBD1|TRBV9|TRBJ1-6
TGTGCCAGCAGCGTAGGAGGGTCGGGGGACAGGTCCTATAATTCACCCCTCCACTTT
CASSVGGSGDRSYNSPLHF